One sample yielded the 3 T cell receptor beta chains listed below, sequenced in a study of cytomegalovirus exposure and HLA in healthy donors. Researchers ran the PCR with 60 Vbeta and 13 Jbeta primers. The table came from immunoSEQ multiplex PCR; TCRdb's copy has only in-frame clones and leaves some out. The specimen's table records some 51,000 clones. Sequences were obtained from PBMCs. These receptors were collected from a man aged 40-49 years in good health and CMV-seropositive.

The chain employs TRBV6-5 and TRBJ1-2, with 7 bases fitting TRBD1. The germline V gene has CDR1 MNHEY and CDR2 SVGAGI. J was trimmed by 8 bases and V by 0 bases; bases with no gene match: 9. The CDR3 covers 15 residues. The CDR3 here is CASSYSATGAPGYTF. CDR3 nucleotide sequence: TGTGCCAGCAGTTACTCCGCTACAGGGGCGCCCGGCTACACCTTC.

This rearrangement joins TRBV27 to TRBJ2-1; D is perhaps TRBD1 (6 bases). CDR1 and CDR2 from the germline V gene are MNHEY and SMNVEV (reference sequence). The V and J ends lost 8 bases and 2 bases respectively, with 16 bases between them. The CDR3 spans 15 residues. This CDR3 is CASGGYRDPYNEQFF. CDR3 DNA: TGTGCCAGCGGGGGATACAGGGACCCCTACAATGAGCAGTTCTTC.

V is TRBV7-9 and J is TRBJ2-5; possible D gene TRBD2, 6 bases. Germline V gives CDR1 SEHNR, CDR2 FQNEAQ (reference sequence). The V end lost 5 bases, the J end lost 4 bases, and 11 bases lay between the germline ends. The CDR3 consists of 13 residues. Here the CDR3 reads CASSPTRRETQYF. The CDR3 DNA sequence: TGTGCCAGCAGCCCGACTAGACGAGAGACCCAGTACTTC.